These 5 T cell receptor beta chains came from one sample sequenced in a study of blood T cells in healthy people across ages. The authors ran a second PCR of 7 to 11 cycles using a sample-barcoded 5' primer and a J-beta primer mix. In TCRdb, the 5' RACE reads were re-called with MiXCR into one record per CDR3 protein. The table records about 1,500,000 distinct CDR3 sequences, about 43% of them present only once. Sequenced input: blood. The receptors shown here come from a woman between 18 and 29 years old in good health.

This clonotype was recorded only once. This chain connects TRBV19 to TRBJ2-1, with D possibly being TRBD1 (5 bases). This CDR3 is built from 15 residues. Germline V gene data show CDR1 as LNHDA and CDR2 as SQIVND (reference sequence). Trimming removed 3 bases at V and 5 bases at J, with 14 bases between. CDR3 sequence: CASSMKSGWHNEQFF. The CDR3 nucleotides read TGTGCCAGTAGTATGAAGTCAGGGTGGCACAATGAGCAGTTCTTC. Full variable domain (remainder filled in from reference TRBV19 and TRBJ2-1): DGGITQSPKYLFRKEGQNVTLSCEQNLNHDAMYWYRQDPGQGLRLIYYSQIVNDFQKGDIAEGYSVSREKKESFPLTVTSAQKNPTAFYLCASSMKSGWHNEQFFGPGTRLTVL.

The chain carries TRBV24-1 and TRBJ2-4, with D maybe TRBD2 (6 bases). TRBJ2-7 matches the DNA end more closely, so the J call is doubtful. In germline, CDR1 is KGHDR, CDR2 SFDVKD. This CDR3 has 13 residues. The CDR3 sequence is CAARGTPTYEQYF. CDR3 nucleotides: TGTGCCGCTCGGGGGACTCCCACCTACGAGCAGTACTTC.

The genes are TRBV27 and TRBJ2-3, with 10 bases aligning to TRBD2. Germline V lookup: CDR1 MNHEY, CDR2 SMNVEV (reference sequence). V gave up 8 bases and J gave up 2 bases; unmatched junction bases: 16. This CDR3 spans 18 amino acids. DNA of the CDR3: TGTGCCAGCGCCTCGGGGGTAGCGGGAGGTGTGAACACAGATACGCAGTATTTT. Amino acid sequence: CASASGVAGGVNTDTQYF.

Only a few counts were recorded for this clonotype. The chain is built from TRBV12-3 or TRBV12-4 and TRBJ2-3; TRBD2 is a possible D gene (6 bases). Between the trimmed V and J ends, which lost 3 bases and 9 bases, there was a span of 13 bases. This CDR3 spans 13 amino acids. CDR3 in amino acids: CASSLQTAGTQYF. CDR3 DNA sequence: TGTGCCAGCAGTTTGCAGACCGCGGGGACGCAGTATTTT.

The chain recombines TRBV30 with TRBJ2-1; TRBD2 aligns across 8 bases. The J segment lost 0 bases and the V segment lost 1 base, leaving 5 bases of the junction unmatched. The CDR3 has 16 amino acids. Germline-derived CDR1 and CDR2 are GTSNPN and SVGIG (reference sequence). The CDR3 spells CAWSGSGISSYNEQFF. The CDR3 coding sequence is TGTGCCTGGAGTGGTAGCGGGATCAGCTCCTACAATGAGCAGTTCTTC.